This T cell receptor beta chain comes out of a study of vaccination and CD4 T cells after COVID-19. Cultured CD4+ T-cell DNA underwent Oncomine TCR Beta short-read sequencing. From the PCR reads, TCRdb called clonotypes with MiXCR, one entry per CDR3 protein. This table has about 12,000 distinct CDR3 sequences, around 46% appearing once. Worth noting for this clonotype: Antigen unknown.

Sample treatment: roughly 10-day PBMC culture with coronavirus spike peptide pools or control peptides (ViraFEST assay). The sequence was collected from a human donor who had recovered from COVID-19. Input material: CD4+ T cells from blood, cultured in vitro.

The chain's CDR3 is CASSYDRVNSPLHF. DNA of the CDR3: TGTGCCAGCAGCTACGACAGGGTTAATTCACCCCTCCACTTT. This chain joins TRBV7-8 and TRBJ1-6, with 7 bases lining up with TRBD1. J lost 6 bases, V lost 4 bases, and 3 bases had no gene match. CDR1 is SGHVS and CDR2 is FQNEAQ in the germline V gene. CDR3 length equals 14 residues.